These 14 T cell receptor beta chains share one sample of origin, sequenced in a study of cytomegalovirus exposure and HLA in healthy donors. With 60 Vbeta and 13 Jbeta primers, the PCR was carried out. Method: immunoSEQ multiplex PCR; TCRdb's copy keeps in-frame clones and lacks some. The data show approximately 140,000 clones, about 74% seen once. Sequencing was performed on PBMCs. Source of these receptors: a woman aged 45-60 years in good health and CMV-seronegative.

This rearrangement joins TRBV6-5 to TRBJ1-6; 7 bases match TRBD1. The CDR3 contains 14 residues. CDR1 and CDR2 from the germline V gene are MNHEY and SVGAGI. V trimming: 3 bases; J trimming: 7 bases; junction bases outside the gene matches: 3. The CDR3 here is CASSYGTDNSPLHF. DNA for the CDR3: TGTGCCAGCAGTTATGGGACAGACAATTCACCCCTCCACTTT.

This clone has a single count. The chain is built from TRBV11-2 and TRBJ2-5; weak D call: TRBD1 (6 bases). The CDR3 contains 13 residues. Trimming took off 5 bases at V and 4 bases at J, with 11 bases between the two ends. The germline gives CDR1 SGHAT, CDR2 FQNNGV. CDR3 coding DNA: TGTGCCAGCAGCCAGGGGTGGGGAGAGACCCAGTACTTC. Translating gives CASSQGWGETQYF.

The chain combines TRBV18 with TRBJ1-3; perhaps TRBD1 as D (5 bases). V was trimmed by 1 base and J by 2 bases, leaving 12 bases between them. The CDR3 has 16 residues. Germline V CDR1 and CDR2: KGHSH, LQKENI. The CDR3 DNA is TGTGCCAGCTCACCACGAAACCAGGGAACTGGAAACACCATATATTTT. Protein product: CASSPRNQGTGNTIYF. Based on the CDR3 plus reference TRBV18 and TRBJ1-3, the full variable domain is NAGVMQNPRHLVRRRGQEARLRCSPMKGHSHVYWYRQLPEEGLKFMVYLQKENIIDESGMPKERFSAEFPKEGPSILRIQQVVRGDSAAYFCASSPRNQGTGNTIYFGEGSWLTVV.

The chain combines TRBV4-3 with TRBJ2-7; maybe TRBD2 (6 bases). This CDR3 spans 17 amino acids. V lost 0 bases and J 6 bases, leaving 21 bases between the germline ends. Germline V lookup: CDR1 LGHNA, CDR2 YSLEER. The CDR3 spells CASSQERGAGGIGEQYF. CDR3 DNA: TGCGCCAGCAGCCAAGAAAGGGGAGCGGGCGGAATCGGCGAGCAGTACTTC.

The V gene is TRBV30, the J gene TRBJ2-6; no clear D. Between the trimmed V and J ends, which lost 2 bases and 0 bases, there was a span of 8 bases. The CDR3 spans 15 residues. Germline values: CDR1 GTSNPN, CDR2 SVGIG (reference sequence). The CDR3 protein is CAWSPTLSGANVLTF. For the CDR3, the DNA is TGTGCCTGGAGTCCGACACTCTCTGGGGCCAACGTCCTGACTTTC.

V usage is TRBV10-3 and J usage is TRBJ2-7; D gene uncertain. CDR1 is ENHRY, CDR2 SYGVKD, per germline. Trimming removed 3 bases at V and 3 bases at J, with 9 bases between. The CDR3 is made up of 13 amino acids. Written as DNA, the CDR3 is TGTGCCATCAGTGACCCCTCCCTCTACGAGCAGTACTTC. Protein: CAISDPSLYEQYF.

This chain links TRBV19 with TRBJ2-7, with D possibly being TRBD1 (6 bases). V lost 3 bases to trimming and J lost 4 bases, with 10 bases between them. The CDR3 runs 13 residues. Germline V lookup: CDR1 LNHDA, CDR2 SQIVND (reference sequence). The CDR3 loop is CASSIGRGYEQYF. The CDR3 DNA reads as TGTGCCAGTAGTATCGGCAGGGGTTACGAGCAGTACTTC.

The table lists this clone with a count of one. The genes are TRBV7-2 and TRBJ2-3, with D perhaps matching TRBD2 (5 bases). The V gene's germline CDR1 is SGHTA and CDR2 FQGNSA. This CDR3 has 13 residues. V gave up 6 bases and J gave up 5 bases, with 12 bases separating them. The CDR3 protein is CASSERSGDTQYF. The CDR3 DNA reads TGTGCCAGCAGTGAACGGAGCGGAGATACGCAGTATTTT.

This clone came up a few times. The gene calls are TRBV19 and TRBJ2-3; 9 nucleotides line up with TRBD1. This CDR3 is 14 amino acids long. Germline V gives CDR1 LNHDA, CDR2 SQIVND (reference sequence). J was trimmed by 3 bases and V by 8 bases; bases with no gene match: 6. The CDR3 sequence: CASGQGLKTDTQYF. As DNA, the CDR3 is TGTGCCAGTGGACAGGGGTTGAAAACAGATACGCAGTATTTT.

The rearrangement uses TRBV9 and TRBJ1-3; D is possibly TRBD1 (5 bases). Trimming took off 1 base at V and 0 bases at J, with 8 bases between the two ends. CDR3 length: 15 amino acids. Germline CDR1 reads SGDLS; CDR2 reads YYNGEE. The CDR3 here is CASSVRDYSGNTIYF. The CDR3 DNA reads as TGTGCCAGCAGCGTAAGGGACTACTCTGGAAACACCATATATTTT.

This clone has just one count. V gene TRBV19 combines with J gene TRBJ2-3; 9 bases align to TRBD2. The CDR3 contains 15 residues. In germline, CDR1 is LNHDA, CDR2 SQIVND (reference sequence). Unmatched junction bases numbered 8, after V lost 5 bases and J lost 5 bases. CDR3 DNA sequence: TGTGCCAGTAGTTCGGCGGGGGGGCGGGGAGATACGCAGTATTTT. This sequence encodes CASSSAGGRGDTQYF.

V is TRBV27 and J is TRBJ2-5; TRBD2 matches 10 bases. The germline V gene encodes CDR1 MNHEY and CDR2 SMNVEV (reference sequence). The length of the CDR3 is 16 residues. V dropped 6 bases and J dropped 5; count of bases not matched to a gene: 12. In DNA form, the CDR3 reads TGTGCCAGCAGACCGATCCTAGCGGGGGCGCCGGAGACCCAGTACTTC. Its translation: CASRPILAGAPETQYF.

V usage is TRBV5-6 and J usage is TRBJ1-3; 9 bases are shared with TRBD1. Trimming removed 2 bases from V and 1 base from J; junction bases left unmatched: 13. Germline-derived CDR1 and CDR2 are SGHDT and YYEEEE. The CDR3 has 19 amino acids. The CDR3 loop reads CASSFRDREWPSSGNTIYF. The CDR3 nucleotides read TGTGCCAGCAGCTTCCGGGACAGGGAGTGGCCCTCGTCTGGAAACACCATATATTTT.

This rearrangement joins TRBV19 to TRBJ1-4; D may be TRBD1 (5 bases). Trimming shortened V by 3 bases and J by 7 bases, and 21 bases separated the two germline ends. The CDR3 contains 17 residues. The V gene's germline CDR1 is LNHDA and CDR2 SQIVND (reference sequence). CDR3 nucleotides: TGTGCCAGTAGTATCCTCCGGGACCCCCTAGCGAGTGAAAAACTGTTTTTT. As protein: CASSILRDPLASEKLFF.